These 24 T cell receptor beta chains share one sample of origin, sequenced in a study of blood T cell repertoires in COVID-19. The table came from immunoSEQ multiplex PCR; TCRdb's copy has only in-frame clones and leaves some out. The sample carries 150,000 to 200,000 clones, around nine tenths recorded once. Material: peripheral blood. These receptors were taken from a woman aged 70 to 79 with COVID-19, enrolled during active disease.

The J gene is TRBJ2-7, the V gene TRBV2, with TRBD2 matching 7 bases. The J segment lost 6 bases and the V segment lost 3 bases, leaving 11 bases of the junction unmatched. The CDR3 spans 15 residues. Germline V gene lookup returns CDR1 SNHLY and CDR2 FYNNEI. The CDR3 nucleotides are TGTGCCAGCAGTGATGTAACGGGAGGTGTGGGCGAGCAGTACTTC. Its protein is CASSDVTGGVGEQYF.

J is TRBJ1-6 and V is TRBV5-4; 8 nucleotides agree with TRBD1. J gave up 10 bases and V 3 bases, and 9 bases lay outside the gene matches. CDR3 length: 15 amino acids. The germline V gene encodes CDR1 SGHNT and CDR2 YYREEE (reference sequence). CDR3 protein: CASSSFDRGPSPLHF. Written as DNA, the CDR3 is TGTGCCAGCAGCTCCTTCGACAGGGGCCCATCACCCCTCCACTTT.

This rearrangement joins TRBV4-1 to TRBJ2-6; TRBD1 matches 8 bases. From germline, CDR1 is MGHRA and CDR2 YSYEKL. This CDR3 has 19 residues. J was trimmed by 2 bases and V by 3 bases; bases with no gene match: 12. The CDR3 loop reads CASSHTGQGGSPGANVLTF. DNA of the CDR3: TGCGCCAGCAGCCACACCGGACAGGGTGGTTCTCCTGGGGCCAACGTCCTGACTTTC.

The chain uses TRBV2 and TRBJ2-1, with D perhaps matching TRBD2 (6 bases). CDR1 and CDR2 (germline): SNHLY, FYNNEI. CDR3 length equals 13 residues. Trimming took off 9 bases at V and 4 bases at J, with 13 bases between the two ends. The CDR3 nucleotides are TGTGCCAGTGCGGAGGGCCGGTACAATGAGCAGTTCTTC. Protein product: CASAEGRYNEQFF.

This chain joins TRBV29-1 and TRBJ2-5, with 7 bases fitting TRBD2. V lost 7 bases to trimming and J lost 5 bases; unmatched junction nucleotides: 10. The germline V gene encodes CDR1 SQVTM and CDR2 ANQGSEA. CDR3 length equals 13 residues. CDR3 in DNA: TGCAGCGCCCGGCGGGGGTCTCTTGAGACCCAGTACTTC. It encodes CSARRGSLETQYF.

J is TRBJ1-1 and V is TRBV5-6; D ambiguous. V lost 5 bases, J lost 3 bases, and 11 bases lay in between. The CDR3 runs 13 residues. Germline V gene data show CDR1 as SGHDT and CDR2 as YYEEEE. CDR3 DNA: TGTGCCAGCAGGCCGGGGTGGGACACTGAAGCTTTCTTT. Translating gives CASRPGWDTEAFF.

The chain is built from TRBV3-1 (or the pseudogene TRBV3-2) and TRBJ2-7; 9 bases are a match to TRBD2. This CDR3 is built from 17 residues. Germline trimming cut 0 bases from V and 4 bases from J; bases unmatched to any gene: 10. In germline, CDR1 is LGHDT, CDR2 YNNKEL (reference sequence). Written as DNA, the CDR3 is TGTGCCAGCAGCCAAGATAAGTTGCGGGAGGGCCGATACGAGCAGTACTTC. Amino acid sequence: CASSQDKLREGRYEQYF.

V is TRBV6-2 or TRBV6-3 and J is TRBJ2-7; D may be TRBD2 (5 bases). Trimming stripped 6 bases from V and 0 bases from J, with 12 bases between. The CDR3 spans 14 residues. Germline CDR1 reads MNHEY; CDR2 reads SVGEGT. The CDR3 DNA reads TGTGCCAGCAGCTCCCCTAGCTACTCCTACGAGCAGTACTTC. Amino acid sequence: CASSSPSYSYEQYF.

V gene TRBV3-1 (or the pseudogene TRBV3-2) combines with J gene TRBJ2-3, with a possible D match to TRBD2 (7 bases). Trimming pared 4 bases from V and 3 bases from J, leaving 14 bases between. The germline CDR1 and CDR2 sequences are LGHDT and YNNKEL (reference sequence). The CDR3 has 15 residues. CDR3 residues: CASSRRRGGTDTQYF. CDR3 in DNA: TGTGCCAGCAGCCGGAGGAGGGGGGGGACAGATACGCAGTATTTT.

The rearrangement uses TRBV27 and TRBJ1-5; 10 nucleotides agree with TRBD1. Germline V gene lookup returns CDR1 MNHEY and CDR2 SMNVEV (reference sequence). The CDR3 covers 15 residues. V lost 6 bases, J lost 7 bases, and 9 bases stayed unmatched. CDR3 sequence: CASRYGTGVGQPQHF. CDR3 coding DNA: TGTGCCAGCAGATACGGGACAGGGGTAGGGCAGCCCCAGCATTTT.

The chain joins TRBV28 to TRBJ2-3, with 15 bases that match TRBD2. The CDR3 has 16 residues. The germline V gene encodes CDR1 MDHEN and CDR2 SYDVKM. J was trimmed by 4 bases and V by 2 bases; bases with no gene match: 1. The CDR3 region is CASSLGTSGRPDTQYF. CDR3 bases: TGTGCCAGCAGTTTAGGGACTAGCGGGAGGCCAGATACGCAGTATTTT.

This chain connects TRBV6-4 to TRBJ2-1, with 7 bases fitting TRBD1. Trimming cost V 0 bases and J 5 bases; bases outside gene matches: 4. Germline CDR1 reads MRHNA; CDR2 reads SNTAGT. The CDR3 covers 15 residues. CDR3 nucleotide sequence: TGTGCCAGCAGTGACTCAGGGGGCATCCACAATGAGCAGTTCTTC. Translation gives CASSDSGGIHNEQFF.

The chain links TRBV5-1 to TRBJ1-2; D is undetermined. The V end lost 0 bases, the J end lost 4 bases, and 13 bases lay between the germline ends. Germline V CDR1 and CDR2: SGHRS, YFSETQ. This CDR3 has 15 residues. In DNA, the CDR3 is TGCGCCAGCAGCTTGGGCGGAGGAACATTCTATGGCTACACCTTC. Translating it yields CASSLGGGTFYGYTF.

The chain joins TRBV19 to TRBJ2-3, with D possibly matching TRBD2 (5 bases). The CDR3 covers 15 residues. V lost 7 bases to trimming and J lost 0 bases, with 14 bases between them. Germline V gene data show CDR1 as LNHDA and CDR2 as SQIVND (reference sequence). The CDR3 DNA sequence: TGTGCCAGTAACGAAGGGCGGAGGAGCACAGATACGCAGTATTTT. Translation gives CASNEGRRSTDTQYF.

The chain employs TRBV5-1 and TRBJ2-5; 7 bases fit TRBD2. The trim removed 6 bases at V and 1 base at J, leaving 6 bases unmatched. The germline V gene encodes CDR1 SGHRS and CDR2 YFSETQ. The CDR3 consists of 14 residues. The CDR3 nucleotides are TGCGCCAGCACCGTCGGGACTACCCAAGAGACCCAGTACTTC. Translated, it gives CASTVGTTQETQYF.

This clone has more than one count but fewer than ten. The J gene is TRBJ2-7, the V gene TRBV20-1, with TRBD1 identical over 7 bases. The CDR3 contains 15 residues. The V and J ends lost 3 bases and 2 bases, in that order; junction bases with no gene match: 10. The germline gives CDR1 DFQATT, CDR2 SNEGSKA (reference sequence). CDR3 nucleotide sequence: TGCAGTGCTAGTCCCCAAGGGACAGCCGCCTACGAGCAGTACTTC. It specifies CSASPQGTAAYEQYF.

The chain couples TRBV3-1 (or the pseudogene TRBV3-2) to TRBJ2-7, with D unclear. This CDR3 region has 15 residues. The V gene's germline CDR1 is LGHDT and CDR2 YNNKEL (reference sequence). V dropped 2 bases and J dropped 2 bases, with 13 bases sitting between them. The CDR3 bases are TGTGCCAGCAGCCAAAACTCCGGGTCCACCTACGAGCAGTACTTC. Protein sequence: CASSQNSGSTYEQYF.

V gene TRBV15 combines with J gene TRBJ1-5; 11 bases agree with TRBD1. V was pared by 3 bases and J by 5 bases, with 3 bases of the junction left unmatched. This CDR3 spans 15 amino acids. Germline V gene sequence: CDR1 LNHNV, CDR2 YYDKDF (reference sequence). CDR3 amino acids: CATSSGQGADQPQHF. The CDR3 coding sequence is TGTGCCACCAGCAGTGGACAGGGGGCTGATCAGCCCCAGCATTTT.

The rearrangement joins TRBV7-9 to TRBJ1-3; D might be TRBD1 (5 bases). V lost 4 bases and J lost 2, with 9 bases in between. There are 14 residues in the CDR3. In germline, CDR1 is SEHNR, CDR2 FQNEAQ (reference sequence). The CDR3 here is CASSYRNPGNTIYF. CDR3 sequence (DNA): TGTGCCAGCAGCTACAGGAATCCTGGAAACACCATATATTTT.

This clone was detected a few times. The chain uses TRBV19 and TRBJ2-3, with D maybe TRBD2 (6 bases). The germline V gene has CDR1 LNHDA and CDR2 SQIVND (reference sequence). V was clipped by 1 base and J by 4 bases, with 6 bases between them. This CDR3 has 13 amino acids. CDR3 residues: CASSIAGADTQYF. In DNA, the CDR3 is TGTGCCAGTAGTATAGCGGGGGCAGATACGCAGTATTTT.

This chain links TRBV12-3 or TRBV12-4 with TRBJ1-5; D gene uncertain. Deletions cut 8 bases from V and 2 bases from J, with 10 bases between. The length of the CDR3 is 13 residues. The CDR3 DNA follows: TGTGCCAGCCGTAACTCTGGCAATCAGCCCCAGCATTTT. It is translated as CASRNSGNQPQHF.

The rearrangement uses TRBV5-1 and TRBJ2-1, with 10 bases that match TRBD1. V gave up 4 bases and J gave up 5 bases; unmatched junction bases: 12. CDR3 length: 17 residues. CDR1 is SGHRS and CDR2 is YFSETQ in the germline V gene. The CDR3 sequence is CASSPWGRDRGDNEQFF. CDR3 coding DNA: TGCGCCAGCAGCCCCTGGGGCCGGGACAGGGGCGACAATGAGCAGTTCTTC. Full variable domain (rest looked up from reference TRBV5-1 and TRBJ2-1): KAGVTQTPRYLIKTRGQQVTLSCSPISGHRSVSWYQQTPGQGLQFLFEYFSETQRNKGNFPGRFSGRQFSNSRSEMNVSTLELGDSALYLCASSPWGRDRGDNEQFFGPGTRLTVL.

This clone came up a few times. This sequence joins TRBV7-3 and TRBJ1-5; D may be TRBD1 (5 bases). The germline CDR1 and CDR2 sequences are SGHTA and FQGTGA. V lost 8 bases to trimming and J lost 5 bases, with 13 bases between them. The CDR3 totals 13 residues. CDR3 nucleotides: TGTGCCAGCCTTACCAGGGAGGATCAGCCCCAGCATTTT. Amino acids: CASLTREDQPQHF.

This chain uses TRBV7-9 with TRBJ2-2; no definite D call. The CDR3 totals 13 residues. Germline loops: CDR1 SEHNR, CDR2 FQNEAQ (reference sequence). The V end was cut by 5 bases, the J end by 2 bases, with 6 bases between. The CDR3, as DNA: TGTGCCAGCAGCGGCCCCAACACCGGGGAGCTGTTTTTT. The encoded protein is CASSGPNTGELFF.